Presented here are 14 T cell receptor beta chains from one specimen sequenced in a study of breast tumors, draining lymph nodes, adjacent tissues. TCRdb re-called the multiplex PCR reads through MiXCR, storing one row per CDR3 protein. The sample consists of some 100,000 distinct CDR3 sequences, about 20% of them appearing once. The lymph nodes were axillary draining lymph nodes from breast cancer patients. Sample: axillary lymph node tissue. The receptors were gathered from a female donor with breast cancer. Some clones in this sample may be carry-over from other donors' samples.

This clonotype appeared many times. This chain uses TRBV7-9 with TRBJ1-4; no definite D call. From germline, CDR1 is SEHNR and CDR2 FQNEAQ (reference sequence). This CDR3 has 15 amino acids. Trimming left V 1 base short and J 4 bases short, with 10 bases between. The DNA of the CDR3 is TGTGCCAGCAGCTTAGGGACGGATGTTAATGAAAAACTGTTTTTT. As protein: CASSLGTDVNEKLFF.

Note on this clonotype: A read error may be the cause here, since a much bigger clone is one base away. The V gene is TRBV6-5, the J gene TRBJ2-1; D is perhaps TRBD2 (5 bases). V lost 2 bases to trimming and J lost 6 bases, with 8 bases between them. From germline, CDR1 is MNHEY and CDR2 SVGAGI. The CDR3 contains 13 residues. Written as DNA, the CDR3 is TGTGCCAGCAGTTACATAGGGAGCAATGAGCAGTTCTTC. Translated: CASSYIGSNEQFF.

The V and J genes are TRBV12-3 or TRBV12-4 and TRBJ1-5; a weak D match, TRBD1 (5 bases). The ends were cut back, 1 base at V and 1 base at J, with 11 bases in the middle. The CDR3 extends over 16 amino acids. This CDR3 reads CASSLGDRDSNQPQHF. The DNA for the CDR3 is TGTGCCAGCAGTTTAGGCGACCGGGACAGCAATCAGCCCCAGCATTTT.

There are many counts of this clonotype. The chain joins TRBV2 to TRBJ2-2; 7 bases are shared with TRBD2. The CDR3 consists of 14 residues. Germline loops: CDR1 SNHLY, CDR2 FYNNEI. The junction had 4 bases not matched to a gene; V was cut back by 4 bases and J by 5 bases. DNA of the CDR3: TGTGCCAGCAGTGGCGGGAGTTGGACCGGGGAGCTGTTTTTT. Its translation: CASSGGSWTGELFF.

This clonotype has ten or more counts. The chain recombines TRBV7-6 with TRBJ1-4; D unresolved. The V end was cut by 6 bases, the J end by 0 bases, with 8 bases between. CDR3 length: 14 residues. In germline, CDR1 is SGHVS, CDR2 FNYEAQ. DNA of the CDR3: TGTGCCAGCAGACAGAGTGCAACTAATGAAAAACTGTTTTTT. Translated: CASRQSATNEKLFF.

About this clonotype: This could be a read error, since a much larger clone is one nucleotide away. J is TRBJ2-7 and V is TRBV11-2; weak D call: TRBD2 (5 bases). Germline V gene data show CDR1 as SGHAT and CDR2 as FQNNGV. V dropped 5 bases and J dropped 7 bases, with 12 bases sitting between them. The CDR3 has 12 residues. The CDR3: CASSHAGGEQYF. The CDR3 region has the DNA TGTGCCAGCAGCCATGCCGGCGGGGAGCAGTACTTC.

In its sample, this clonotype was seen many times. The rearrangement joins TRBV20-1 to TRBJ1-2, with TRBD1 matching 9 bases. The germline gives CDR1 DFQATT, CDR2 SNEGSKA (reference sequence). V gave up 6 bases and J gave up 6 bases; unmatched junction bases: 8. This CDR3 region has 13 residues. DNA of the CDR3: TGCAGTGCGCCGGGACAGGGTTGGCATGGCTACACCTTC. Translated: CSAPGQGWHGYTF.

This clonotype was observed many times. The V gene is TRBV6-6, the J gene TRBJ2-1, with D perhaps TRBD1 (5 bases). The CDR3 loop spans 15 amino acids. CDR1 is MNHNY, CDR2 SVGAGI, per germline (reference sequence). The V and J ends lost 0 bases and 7 bases respectively, with 13 bases between them. The CDR3 DNA reads as TGTGCCAGCAGTTACTCACAGGTTACGAGGAATGAGCAGTTCTTC. This translates into CASSYSQVTRNEQFF.

Note on this clonotype: One base away lies a much larger clone, so this may be a sequencing read error. The chain recombines TRBV20-1 with TRBJ1-5, with D uncertain. Germline lookup yields CDR1 DFQATT and CDR2 SNEGSKA (reference sequence). V was cut by 2 bases and J by 3 bases, with 5 bases left in between. The CDR3 loop spans 12 amino acids. Here the CDR3 DNA reads TGCAGTGCTAGAACCCTCAATCAGCCCCAGCATTTT. It yields the protein CSARTLNQPQHF.

This clonotype has a handful of counts. The rearrangement joins TRBV3-1 to TRBJ2-3; 11 bases match TRBD1. The CDR3 extends over 15 amino acids. J lost 5 bases, V lost 4 bases, and 5 bases had no gene match. Germline CDR1 reads LGHDT; CDR2 reads YNNKEL (reference sequence). The CDR3 sequence is CASSPGQGGLDTQYF. In DNA form, the CDR3 reads TGTGCCAGCAGCCCGGGACAGGGGGGATTAGATACGCAGTATTTT.

About this clonotype itself: A much larger clone differs by one base, so this may be a read error. The gene calls are TRBV14 and TRBJ2-3; D gene ambiguous. Germline values: CDR1 SGHDN, CDR2 FVKESK. The CDR3 is 12 amino acids. For the CDR3, the DNA is TGTGCCAGCAGCCCCACCAGAGATGCGCAGTATTTT. As protein: CASSPTRDAQYF.

The sample holds many counts of this clonotype. The genes are TRBV7-9 and TRBJ2-1; D call uncertain. Germline V lookup: CDR1 SEHNR, CDR2 FQNEAQ (reference sequence). V was pared by 5 bases and J by 12 bases, with 23 bases between. CDR3 length equals 15 residues. CDR3 DNA sequence: TGTGCCAGCAGCCCTCCGGACCTTGCGGTAGACCGGCAGTTCTTC. Its translation: CASSPPDLAVDRQFF.

Remarks on this clonotype: A read error may be the cause here, since a much bigger clone is one base away. This chain links TRBV14 with TRBJ2-3; no reliable D call. Germline V CDR1 and CDR2: SGHDN, FVKESK. Trimming removed 0 bases from V and 1 base from J, with 8 bases in between. This CDR3 is built from 15 residues. The CDR3 reads CASSQDLSRTDTQYF. CDR3 coding DNA: TGTGCCAGCAGCCAAGATCTCTCCCGCACAGATACGCAGTATTTT.

This clonotype was seen many times. The chain is built from TRBV20-1 and TRBJ2-5; D may be TRBD1 (5 bases). CDR3 size: 16 residues. The germline V gene has CDR1 DFQATT and CDR2 SNEGSKA (reference sequence). The V and J ends lost 3 bases and 5 bases respectively, with 22 bases between them. The CDR3 coding sequence is TGCAGTGCTAGGTCTGACTGGGGCGCAAAAGGGGAGACCCAGTACTTC. This gives the protein CSARSDWGAKGETQYF.